Listed below are T cell receptor beta chains from one sample, sequenced in a study of blood T cell repertoires in COVID-19. Only in-frame clones appear in the TCRdb table, and some are missing; sequencing was by immunoSEQ multiplex PCR. The data show 350,000 to 500,000 clones, 88% seen once. The sequenced material came from PBMCs or T cells enriched from blood (not recorded which). These receptors originate from a woman under 30 who had been exposed to COVID-19. Both conserved end residues are part of each CDR3.

j_call,cdr3_length,v_call,cdr3_aa
TRBJ2-7,13,TRBV12-3/TRBV12-4,CASSATGGYEQYF
TRBJ1-3,14,TRBV30,CAVDRSLSGNTIYF
TRBJ2-2,13,TRBV6-1,CASSELNTGELFF
TRBJ2-6,19,TRBV28,CASSLYSGQGTSGANVLTF
TRBJ1-5,15,TRBV7-2,CASSPFGGRDQPQHF
TRBJ1-2,14,TRBV29-1,CSVERSQGAQGYTF
TRBJ2-5,15,TRBV3-1/TRBV3-2,CASSQTSGFQETQYF
TRBJ2-5,16,TRBV7-9,CASSSTRQVGQETQYF
TRBJ2-1,12,TRBV5-6,CASSLGGDEQFF
TRBJ2-6,15,TRBV7-2,CASSLRYSGANVLTF
TRBJ2-4,16,TRBV28,CASKPRLAVAKNIQYF
TRBJ2-1,15,TRBV7-9,CASRSGTGFGNEQFF
TRBJ2-7,17,TRBV25-1,CASSGGEWDRSSYEQYF
TRBJ1-4,14,TRBV14,CASSQGFYAGKLFF
TRBJ1-2,13,TRBV7-9,CASSLEGDRVRSF
TRBJ2-2,16,TRBV11-3,CASSPRGGRSTGELFF
TRBJ2-7,19,TRBV5-6,CASSSVAGLAGGWSYEQYF
TRBJ2-1,16,TRBV7-8,CASSKKPSPSYNEQFF
TRBJ2-5,13,TRBV9,CASSAQGWETQYF
TRBJ1-3,16,TRBV28,CASRSGGIDSGNTIYF
TRBJ2-7,13,TRBV7-2,CASSLDHGYEQYF
TRBJ2-7,14,TRBV4-2,CASSPSRGVGEQYF
TRBJ1-2,12,TRBV24-1,CATSGGEVGYTF
TRBJ2-1,11,TRBV2,CASRSYNEQFF
TRBJ2-1,15,TRBV6-2/TRBV6-3,CASSYSDSSYNEQFF
TRBJ2-1,16,TRBV28,CASSLSDRVPYNEQFF
TRBJ1-1,14,TRBV7-9,CASSLIDSTTEAFF
TRBJ2-1,16,TRBV7-3,CASSLYGTSSYNEQFF
TRBJ2-1,16,TRBV24-1,CATSGGLPLFDNEQFF
TRBJ1-2,12,TRBV28,CASSLRVRGYTF
TRBJ2-7,16,TRBV4-2,CASSSRLLAGTYEQYF
TRBJ2-2,15,TRBV19,CASSIWTGGSGELFF
TRBJ2-2,16,TRBV29-1,CSVPPSGRKDTGELFF
TRBJ1-2,13,TRBV5-8,CASSTRGGYGYTF
TRBJ2-5,15,TRBV4-3,CASSQDLGGGETQYF
TRBJ1-6,19,TRBV7-2,CASSLRTGGRSSYNSPLHF
TRBJ2-7,14,TRBV18,CASSPPNRAYEQYF
TRBJ2-7,15,TRBV19,CASSIGDRGPYEQYF
TRBJ1-1,17,TRBV5-5,CASSLPRGRFLDTEAFF